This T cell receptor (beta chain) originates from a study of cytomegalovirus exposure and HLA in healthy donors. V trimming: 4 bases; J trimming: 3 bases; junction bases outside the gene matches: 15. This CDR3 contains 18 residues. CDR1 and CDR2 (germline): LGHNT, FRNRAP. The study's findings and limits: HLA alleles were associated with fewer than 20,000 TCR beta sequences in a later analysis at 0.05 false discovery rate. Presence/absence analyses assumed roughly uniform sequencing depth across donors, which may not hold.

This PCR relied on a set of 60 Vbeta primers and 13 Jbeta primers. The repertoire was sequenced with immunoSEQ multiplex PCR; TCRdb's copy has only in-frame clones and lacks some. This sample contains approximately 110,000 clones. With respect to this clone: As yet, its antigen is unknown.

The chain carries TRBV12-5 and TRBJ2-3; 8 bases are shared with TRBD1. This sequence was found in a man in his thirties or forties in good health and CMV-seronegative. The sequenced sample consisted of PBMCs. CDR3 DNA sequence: TGTGCTAGTGGTTCTAAGATCCGGGACAGGATGATGACAGATACGCAGTATTTT. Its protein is CASGSKIRDRMMTDTQYF. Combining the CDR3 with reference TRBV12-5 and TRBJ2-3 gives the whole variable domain DARVTQTPRHKVTEMGQEVTMRCQPILGHNTVFWYRQTMMQGLELLAYFRNRAPLDDSGMPKDRFSAEMPDATLATLKIQPSEPRDSAVYFCASGSKIRDRMMTDTQYFGPGTRLTVL.